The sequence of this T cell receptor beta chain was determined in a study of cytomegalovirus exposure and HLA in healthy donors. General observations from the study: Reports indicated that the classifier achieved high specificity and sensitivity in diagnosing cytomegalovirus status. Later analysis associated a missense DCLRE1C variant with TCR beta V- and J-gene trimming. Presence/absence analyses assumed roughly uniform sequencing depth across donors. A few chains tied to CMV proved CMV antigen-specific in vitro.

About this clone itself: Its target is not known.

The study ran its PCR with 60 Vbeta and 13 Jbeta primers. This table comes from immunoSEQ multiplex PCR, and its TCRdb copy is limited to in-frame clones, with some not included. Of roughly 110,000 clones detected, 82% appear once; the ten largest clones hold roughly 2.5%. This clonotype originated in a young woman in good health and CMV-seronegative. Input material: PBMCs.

The CDR3 DNA is TGCGCCAGCAGCTCCAGCCTGGGAGGGGGACAAGAGACCCAGTACTTC. The encoded protein is CASSSSLGGGQETQYF. This sequence joins TRBV5-1 and TRBJ2-5; D might be TRBD2 (7 bases). Germline values: CDR1 SGHRS, CDR2 YFSETQ. The CDR3 contains 16 residues. V shed 3 bases and J shed 2 bases, with 17 bases lying between them.